This T cell receptor (beta chain) was captured in a study of T cells in localized non-small cell lung cancer. As concerns this clone: The antigen remains unidentified.

TCRdb keeps only in-frame clones here, not all; method: immunoSEQ multiplex PCR. Of about 52,000 clones listed, roughly 86% are singletons. Germline V CDR1 and CDR2: SGHVS, FQNEAQ. The CDR3 totals 15 residues. Between the trimmed V and J ends, which lost 4 bases and 2 bases, there was a span of 13 bases. Study outcomes and limitations: Owing to sequencing of a solitary tumor region, heterogeneity cannot be discounted. The appearance of a median 57 of the top 100 tumor clones was seen in adjacent lung. Uninvolved adjacent lung showed the highest T cell clonality, exceeding tumor. A higher density of T cells in blood coincided with extended overall survival.

Source: PBMCs, taken before any cancer treatment. V gene TRBV7-8 combines with J gene TRBJ2-3; D possibly corresponds to TRBD1 (6 bases). This TCR was sampled from a female donor with stage II lung adenocarcinoma. The CDR3: CASSSSDRYTDTQYF. The CDR3 DNA follows: TGTGCCAGCAGCTCGTCAGACAGGTACACAGATACGCAGTATTTT.